This T cell receptor beta chain was captured by sequencing in a study of shared clonotypes between healthy human individuals. Ten or more counts support this clone. Its specificity is not known. Loaded into unsorted PBMC replicate PCRs was 300 ng DNA, 25,000 to 30,000 T cell genomes. Sequencing of unsorted PBMC DNA was carried out using ten immunoSEQ deep assay plates. Sequencing used immunoSEQ multiplex PCR; TCRdb keeps in-frame clones, though not all of them. The table has fewer than 650,000 clones, approximately 80% seen once. General study results and limits: Represented diversity (both genetic and exposure-history) was limited by the small number of donors.

Germline-derived CDR1 and CDR2 are SGHRS and YFSETQ. Trimming left V 0 bases short and J 5 bases short, with 12 bases between. This CDR3 has 15 amino acids. This chain links TRBV5-1 with TRBJ2-1; TRBD1 might be the D (5 bases). The sequencing sample was made of PBMCs. The source is a woman in her thirties or forties in good health. Some clones in this sample may be carry-over from other donors' samples. As DNA, the CDR3 is TGCGCCAGCAGCTTGGAAGGGGCGCGAGACAATGAGCAGTTCTTC. Translating gives CASSLEGARDNEQFF.